Below are 27 T cell receptor beta chains sequenced from a single sample in a study of a mutant IDH1 vaccine in newly diagnosed glioma. The sample's time point: week 35, safety follow-up. The content of each vaccine dose was 300 ug of mutant IDH1 20-mer peptide, and topical imiquimod accompanied it. Clones were read by immunoSEQ multiplex PCR, and TCRdb kept only the in-frame ones, dropping some. The table includes about 32,000 clones, 80% detected once. For these receptors, no antigen is known. Source: PBMCs, taken from a glioma patient whose treatment included an IDH1 peptide vaccine. Receptors were obtained from a man aged 40-50 years with glioma. Some clones in this sample may be carry-over from other donors' samples.

The gene calls are TRBV28 and TRBJ1-1; D is uncertain. The CDR3 is made up of 14 amino acids. V was trimmed by 1 base and J by 11 bases, leaving 17 bases between them. The germline V gene encodes CDR1 MDHEN and CDR2 SYDVKM. CDR3 coding DNA: TGTGCCAGCAGTTTATCATTTCAGTGGTCAATGGCTTTCTTT. It translates to CASSLSFQWSMAFF.

The rearrangement joins TRBV4-2 to TRBJ1-1; D uncertain. Trimming shortened V by 5 bases and J by 3 bases, and 10 bases separated the two germline ends. This CDR3 contains 13 residues. Germline V gene data show CDR1 as LGHNA and CDR2 as YNFKEQ. The CDR3 is CASSSERDTEAFF. CDR3 sequence (DNA): TGTGCCAGCAGCTCCGAGAGGGACACTGAAGCTTTCTTT.

Here the CDR3 reads CASSSSGGGETQYF. CDR3 nucleotides: TGTGCCAGCAGCTCAAGCGGGGGCGGAGAGACCCAGTACTTC. V and J are TRBV7-6 and TRBJ2-5; 8 bases agree with TRBD2. CDR3 length: 14 amino acids. V dropped 4 bases and J dropped 4; count of bases not matched to a gene: 5. Germline values: CDR1 SGHVS, CDR2 FNYEAQ.

This clone was picked up one time. The chain couples TRBV14 to TRBJ1-1; unclear D gene. V was clipped by 5 bases and J by 1 base, with 14 bases between them. The CDR3 is made up of 15 amino acids. Germline lookup yields CDR1 SGHDN and CDR2 FVKESK. The CDR3 DNA sequence: TGTGCCAGCAGCAAAACAATAAGTTCGAACACTGAAGCTTTCTTT. The encoded protein is CASSKTISSNTEAFF. The complete variable domain, with remaining parts taken from reference TRBV14 and TRBJ1-1, reads EAGVTQFPSHSVIEKGQTVTLRCDPISGHDNLYWYRRVMGKEIKFLLHFVKESKQDESGMPNNRFLAERTGGTYSTLKVQPAELEDSGVYFCASSKTISSNTEAFFGQGTRLTVV.

The chain joins TRBV18 to TRBJ1-1; no reliable D call. The germline V gene has CDR1 KGHSH and CDR2 LQKENI. Trimming removed 3 bases from V and 4 bases from J, with 18 bases in between. The CDR3 length is 16 residues. The CDR3 protein is CASSPRGIGLGTEAFF. The CDR3 region has the DNA TGTGCCAGCTCACCCCGCGGGATCGGGTTGGGCACTGAAGCTTTCTTT.

The V call is TRBV9, the J call TRBJ1-1; TRBD1 might be the D (6 bases). Germline assignment: CDR1 SGDLS and CDR2 YYNGEE. Trimming left V 2 bases short and J 4 bases short, with 12 bases between. The CDR3 totals 14 residues. CDR3 loop: CASSVGGEITEAFF. As DNA, the CDR3 is TGTGCCAGCAGCGTGGGGGGCGAGATCACTGAAGCTTTCTTT.

CDR3 amino acids: CASSLERLGVLNTEAFF. The CDR3 region has the DNA TGCGCCAGCAGCTTGGAAAGGTTGGGAGTTCTGAACACTGAAGCTTTCTTT. The genes are TRBV5-1 and TRBJ1-1; the D is unclear. The CDR3 consists of 17 residues. Germline V gene sequence: CDR1 SGHRS, CDR2 YFSETQ. Deletions cut 0 bases from V and 0 bases from J, with 15 bases between.

The rearrangement joins TRBV27 to TRBJ1-2; 11 bases line up with TRBD1. Germline V gene lookup returns CDR1 MNHEY and CDR2 SMNVEV (reference sequence). The V segment lost 11 bases and the J segment 5 bases; nucleotides outside the gene matches: 7. The CDR3 has 13 amino acids. CDR3 sequence reads: CAAKGQGVYGYTF. In nucleotides, the CDR3 is TGTGCCGCAAAGGGACAGGGGGTTTATGGCTACACCTTC.

This clone has only a few counts. The rearrangement links TRBV2 to TRBJ1-2, with D possibly matching TRBD1 (6 bases). Trimming removed 3 bases from V and 4 bases from J, with 9 bases in between. The CDR3 spans 13 residues. The germline V gene has CDR1 SNHLY and CDR2 FYNNEI. The CDR3 sequence: CASSDQGTYGYTF. The DNA for the CDR3 is TGTGCCAGCAGTGATCAGGGGACCTATGGCTACACCTTC.

The chain joins TRBV5-1 to TRBJ2-7, with 12 nucleotides matching TRBD1. With 0 bases clipped from V and 6 bases from J, the junction kept 4 bases outside the gene matches. There are 15 residues in the CDR3. CDR1 and CDR2 (germline): SGHRS, YFSETQ. The CDR3 sequence: CASSLVAGQGAEQYF. CDR3 DNA: TGCGCCAGCAGCTTGGTAGCGGGACAGGGGGCCGAGCAGTACTTC.

This chain connects TRBV19 to TRBJ1-5, with 10 positions matching TRBD1. V shed 7 bases and J 7 bases; nucleotides not matched to a gene: 7. CDR3 length: 14 amino acids. Germline loops: CDR1 LNHDA, CDR2 SQIVND (reference sequence). CDR3 loop: CASMRQGAWQPQHF. CDR3 nucleotides: TGTGCCAGTATGAGACAGGGGGCTTGGCAGCCCCAGCATTTT.

Comment on this clone: At one boundary the junction diverges from the germline segment, which might be a read error. The chain carries TRBV5-1 and TRBJ1-6; D is unclear. CDR1 is SGHRS and CDR2 is YFSETQ in the germline V gene. The CDR3 contains 14 residues. The CDR3 DNA reads as TGCGCCAGCGGCTTGGGAGGGAATAATTCACCCCTCCACTTT. This encodes CASGLGGNNSPLHF.

The chain recombines TRBV6-5 with TRBJ1-2, with TRBD1 matching 12 bases. Trimming cost V 6 bases and J 7 bases; bases outside gene matches: 3. CDR3 length: 13 residues. The V gene's germline CDR1 is MNHEY and CDR2 SVGAGI. For the CDR3, the DNA is TGTGCCAGCAGCCGGGACAGGGGGCTTGGCTACACCTTC. Protein sequence: CASSRDRGLGYTF.

The chain is built from TRBV7-6 and TRBJ1-6; no firm D call. Germline CDR1 SGHVS, CDR2 FNYEAQ. Trimming shortened V by 5 bases and J by 3 bases, and 11 bases separated the two germline ends. This CDR3 has 15 amino acids. CDR3 region: CASSLEADYNSPLHF. In DNA form, the CDR3 reads TGTGCCAGCAGCCTTGAGGCAGACTATAATTCACCCCTCCACTTT. Full variable domain (outside the CDR3, taken from reference TRBV7-6 and TRBJ1-6): GAGVSQSPRYKVTKRGQDVALRCDPISGHVSLYWYRQALGQGPEFLTYFNYEAQQDKSGLPNDRFSAERPEGSISTLTIQRTEQRDSAMYRCASSLEADYNSPLHFGNGTRLTVT.

The gene calls are TRBV10-3 and TRBJ1-1; maybe TRBD1 (5 bases). Trimming shortened V by 7 bases and J by 1 base, and 13 bases separated the two germline ends. The CDR3 runs to 14 residues. Per the germline V gene, CDR1 is ENHRY and CDR2 is SYGVKD. The CDR3 protein is CAINPGQRNTEAFF. For the CDR3, the DNA is TGTGCCATCAACCCGGGGCAAAGGAACACTGAAGCTTTCTTT.

V usage is TRBV19 and J usage is TRBJ1-1; D gene unclear. With 6 bases removed from V and 5 bases from J, the gap between germline ends came to 10 bases. Germline loops: CDR1 LNHDA, CDR2 SQIVND (reference sequence). CDR3 size: 12 residues. DNA for the CDR3: TGTGCCAGTAGCCTCCTGGAGACTGAAGCTTTCTTT. Translating gives CASSLLETEAFF.

The gene calls are TRBV18 and TRBJ2-7, with D tentatively TRBD2 (6 bases). Germline values: CDR1 KGHSH, CDR2 LQKENI. Deletions cut 3 bases from V and 5 bases from J, with 11 bases between. The CDR3 totals 13 residues. The CDR3 reads CASSPGGENEQYF. The CDR3 DNA reads as TGTGCCAGCTCACCGGGCGGGGAAAACGAGCAGTACTTC.

This chain connects TRBV11-2 to TRBJ2-5; D not certain. The CDR3 is made up of 16 amino acids. Looked up from germline, CDR1 is SGHAT and CDR2 is FQNNGV. The V end lost 0 bases, the J end lost 1 base, and 12 bases lay between the germline ends. This CDR3 reads CASSLDRLRFQETQYF. The CDR3 nucleotides read TGTGCCAGCAGCTTAGATCGTTTAAGGTTCCAAGAGACCCAGTACTTC.

The genes are TRBV4-2 and TRBJ1-2, with D possibly matching TRBD1 (5 bases). CDR3 length equals 15 residues. Germline values: CDR1 LGHNA, CDR2 YNFKEQ. V dropped 3 bases and J dropped 7 bases, with 18 bases sitting between them. The CDR3 sequence: CASSHPPTGAAGYTF. The CDR3 bases are TGTGCCAGCAGCCATCCTCCCACAGGCGCCGCTGGCTACACCTTC.

This chain connects TRBV27 to TRBJ1-3, with D possibly being TRBD1 (5 bases). V was trimmed by 2 bases and J by 0 bases, leaving 8 bases between them. Germline CDR1 and CDR2: MNHEY and SMNVEV (reference sequence). This CDR3 comprises 15 residues. CDR3 region: CASSLQGSSGNTIYF. DNA for the CDR3: TGTGCCAGCAGTTTACAGGGCTCCTCTGGAAACACCATATATTTT.

The chain has TRBV6-1 and TRBJ1-2, with D unresolved. Trimming took 4 bases from V and 8 from J, leaving 11 bases between them. Germline lookup yields CDR1 MNHNS and CDR2 SASEGT. The CDR3 extends over 12 amino acids. The CDR3 DNA is TGTGCCAGCAGTGGTCGGGGTTCCGGCTACACCTTC. This gives the protein CASSGRGSGYTF.

This clone was observed a handful of times. The V and J genes are TRBV19 and TRBJ1-1; 7 bases agree with TRBD1. V dropped 1 base and J dropped 1; count of bases not matched to a gene: 6. Germline-derived CDR1 and CDR2 are LNHDA and SQIVND (reference sequence). The CDR3 length is 16 residues. CDR3 in DNA: TGTGCCAGTAGTATAGGCAGGGGGTTACGGAACACTGAAGCTTTCTTT. Translating gives CASSIGRGLRNTEAFF.

The chain uses TRBV7-6 and TRBJ1-1, with TRBD1 matching 7 bases. With V trimmed by 0 bases and J by 0 bases, 7 bases remained unmatched. The CDR3 is 17 amino acids. Germline CDR1 reads SGHVS; CDR2 reads FNYEAQ. CDR3 residues: CASSLAPLTGLNTEAFF. The CDR3 DNA reads TGTGCCAGCAGCTTAGCCCCCCTGACAGGGTTGAACACTGAAGCTTTCTTT.

The table lists this clone with a few counts. V gene TRBV19 combines with J gene TRBJ1-1; D not resolved. From germline, CDR1 is LNHDA and CDR2 SQIVND (reference sequence). V lost 3 bases, J lost 6 bases, and 11 bases lay in between. The CDR3 has 13 amino acids. The DNA for the CDR3 is TGTGCCAGTAGTATCCGGAGTTTGTCTGAAGCTTTCTTT. Translating gives CASSIRSLSEAFF.

This rearrangement joins TRBV25-1 to TRBJ2-3; D is possibly TRBD2 (6 bases). V gave up 2 bases and J gave up 5 bases, with 11 bases separating them. Germline CDR1 is MGHDK and CDR2 is SYGVNS. This CDR3 is built from 14 residues. The CDR3 nucleotides are TGTGCCAGCAGTGAAGGGGTAGCGGTAGATACGCAGTATTTT. As protein: CASSEGVAVDTQYF.

The gene calls are TRBV7-9 and TRBJ1-1, with D maybe TRBD1 (5 bases). Germline values: CDR1 SEHNR, CDR2 FQNEAQ (reference sequence). Trimming pared 4 bases from V and 6 bases from J, leaving 15 bases between. This CDR3 has 14 amino acids. CDR3 bases: TGTGCCAGCAGCTGGAGACAGCTCTCTTCTGAAGCTTTCTTT. Protein sequence: CASSWRQLSSEAFF.

The rearrangement links TRBV5-4 to TRBJ1-6, with D perhaps TRBD1 (6 bases). Per the germline V gene, CDR1 is SGHNT and CDR2 is YYREEE (reference sequence). The CDR3 has 15 amino acids. Between the trimmed V and J ends, which lost 0 bases and 11 bases, there was a span of 15 bases. DNA of the CDR3: TGTGCCAGCAGCTTGGGTGCAGGGGAAAAGACACCCCTCCACTTT. Amino acids: CASSLGAGEKTPLHF. Based on the CDR3 plus reference TRBV5-4 and TRBJ1-6, the full variable domain is ETGVTQSPTHLIKTRGQQVTLRCSSQSGHNTVSWYQQALGQGPQFIFQYYREEENGRGNFPPRFSGLQFPNYSSELNVNALELDDSALYLCASSLGAGEKTPLHFGNGTRLTVT.